The clone carrying this T cell receptor (beta chain) has a single count. The CDR3 has 14 amino acids. Losses at the gene ends were 5 bases for V and 3 bases for J; bases not matched to a gene: 6. In germline, CDR1 is KGHSH, CDR2 LQKENI. TCRdb's copy holds only in-frame clones and misses some; the assay was immunoSEQ multiplex PCR. This table holds over 100,000 clones, 87% found once. The source of the sample is a study of blood T cell repertoires in COVID-19. Study context: PBMCs, B-cell-depleted T cells, or T cells were the source of the cDNA or gDNA that made up the material.

Sequencing used peripheral blood. This receptor was taken from a man aged 45-65 years with acute or convalescent COVID-19. The V gene is TRBV18, the J gene TRBJ2-7; 8 positions agree with TRBD2. The CDR3 DNA follows: TGTGCCAGCTCATATGCAGCGGGAGACTACGAGCAGTACTTC. As protein: CASSYAAGDYEQYF.